The rows below give T cell receptor beta chains drawn from one sample of a study of control samples from healthy donors and cancer patients. The data were produced by immunoSEQ multiplex PCR, yet TCRdb's version contains in-frame clones alone and is incomplete. The top ten hold more than 1.1% of the sample, which has more than 150,000 clones, about 93% seen once. The material sequenced was blood. These receptor sequences come from a man aged 18 to 30 in good health. Both conserved end residues are part of each CDR3. Fields, in order: D gene, J gene, V gene, clone size, CDR3 protein, CDR3 DNA. A D gene is named only where the DNA matches it firmly. A clone size is listed for some rows: how often the clone was seen (once, few, many), or a class if it is expanded.

D: -
J: TRBJ2-6
V: TRBV28
size: -
CDR3: CASSVTSGTGANVLTF
DNA: TGTGCCAGCAGTGTAACGTCAGGAACTGGGGCCAACGTCCTGACTTTC

D: -
J: TRBJ1-1
V: TRBV5-4
size: -
CDR3: CASSSKGGTGLNTEAFF
DNA: TGTGCCAGCAGCTCTAAAGGAGGAACCGGGCTGAACACTGAAGCTTTCTTT

D: -
J: TRBJ1-3
V: TRBV20-1
size: -
CDR3: CSAPVLNTIYF
DNA: TGCAGTGCTCCAGTCCTAAACACCATATATTTT

D: -
J: TRBJ1-2
V: TRBV28
size: -
CDR3: CASSLTTNYGYTF
DNA: TGTGCCAGCAGCTTAACGACGAACTATGGCTACACCTTC

D: -
J: TRBJ1-5
V: TRBV19
size: -
CDR3: CASSIDGFGNQPQHF
DNA: TGTGCCAGTAGTATAGACGGGTTTGGCAATCAGCCCCAGCATTTT

D: -
J: TRBJ1-1
V: TRBV30
size: -
CDR3: CAWSVTGVSFF
DNA: TGTGCCTGGAGTGTGACGGGGGTATCTTTCTTT

D: -
J: TRBJ1-1
V: TRBV12-3/TRBV12-4
size: -
CDR3: CASQTTVNTEAFF
DNA: TGTGCCAGCCAAACGACAGTAAACACTGAAGCTTTCTTT

D: TRBD1
J: TRBJ1-1
V: TRBV5-1
size: -
CDR3: CASSLGLDRGGWNTEAFF
DNA: TGCGCCAGCAGCTTGGGACTGGACAGGGGAGGTTGGAACACTGAAGCTTTCTTT

D: -
J: TRBJ2-7
V: TRBV5-5
size: -
CDR3: CASSLTVNGYEQYF
DNA: TGTGCCAGCAGCTTGACCGTCAATGGTTACGAGCAGTACTTC

D: -
J: TRBJ1-1
V: TRBV4-1
size: -
CDR3: CASSQPQMNTEAFF
DNA: TGCGCCAGCAGCCAACCACAAATGAACACTGAAGCTTTCTTT

D: TRBD1
J: TRBJ2-7
V: TRBV25-1
size: -
CDR3: CASPGTVPYEQYF
DNA: TGTGCCAGTCCCGGGACAGTGCCCTACGAGCAGTACTTC

D: -
J: TRBJ2-7
V: TRBV12-3/TRBV12-4
size: -
CDR3: CASSLRERYEQYF
DNA: TGTGCCAGCAGTTTGCGTGAGAGGTACGAGCAGTACTTC

D: -
J: TRBJ1-6
V: TRBV30
size: -
CDR3: CANPWKGVCSPLHF
DNA: TGTGCCAACCCCTGGAAGGGTGTTTGTTCACCCCTCCACTTT

D: -
J: TRBJ2-3
V: TRBV6-6
size: once
CDR3: CASSLGSTDTQYF
DNA: TGTGCCAGCAGTCTAGGGAGCACAGATACGCAGTATTTT

D: -
J: TRBJ1-2
V: TRBV27
size: -
CDR3: CASSLSRTYGYTF
DNA: TGTGCCAGCAGTTTATCCAGGACCTATGGCTACACCTTC

D: -
J: TRBJ1-6
V: TRBV5-1
size: -
CDR3: CASSLGPAGSNSPLHF
DNA: TGCGCCAGCAGCTTGGGGCCGGCCGGTAGTAATTCACCCCTCCACTTT

D: TRBD1
J: TRBJ1-2
V: TRBV2
size: -
CDR3: CARGTGGNYGYTF
DNA: TGTGCCAGGGGGACAGGGGGCAACTATGGCTACACCTTC

D: -
J: TRBJ2-2
V: TRBV9
size: -
CDR3: CASSVMQGGTGELFF
DNA: TGTGCCAGCAGCGTAATGCAGGGAGGCACCGGGGAGCTGTTTTTT